The following is a T cell receptor (beta chain) sequence with its context. Its specificity is not known. The source of the sample is a study of radiotherapy plus CTLA-4 blockade in lung cancer. Overall study context: For 15% to 20% of patients, objective responses occurred, and approximately 31% had disease control.

Points from the study as a whole: Interferon-beta, together with early blood T cell clone dynamics, reportedly best predicted response.

Assay used: immunoSEQ multiplex PCR; TCRdb lists only in-frame clones, some missing. The top ten hold about 3% of the sample, which has about 62,000 clones, around 77% seen once. Trimming at V came to 3 bases and at J to 4 bases, leaving 9 bases not matched to a gene. This CDR3 is built from 16 residues. Germline V CDR1 and CDR2: MDHEN, SYDVKM. This sequence originates from a human donor with non-small cell lung cancer who had a complete response to radiotherapy plus ipilimumab. The rearrangement uses TRBV28 and TRBJ1-5, with 7 bases aligning to TRBD1. The specimen was peripheral blood, collected from a patient treated with radiotherapy plus ipilimumab. CDR3: CASSFTGVNRNQPQHF. The CDR3 nucleotides are TGTGCCAGCAGTTTCACAGGGGTTAATCGGAATCAGCCCCAGCATTTT.